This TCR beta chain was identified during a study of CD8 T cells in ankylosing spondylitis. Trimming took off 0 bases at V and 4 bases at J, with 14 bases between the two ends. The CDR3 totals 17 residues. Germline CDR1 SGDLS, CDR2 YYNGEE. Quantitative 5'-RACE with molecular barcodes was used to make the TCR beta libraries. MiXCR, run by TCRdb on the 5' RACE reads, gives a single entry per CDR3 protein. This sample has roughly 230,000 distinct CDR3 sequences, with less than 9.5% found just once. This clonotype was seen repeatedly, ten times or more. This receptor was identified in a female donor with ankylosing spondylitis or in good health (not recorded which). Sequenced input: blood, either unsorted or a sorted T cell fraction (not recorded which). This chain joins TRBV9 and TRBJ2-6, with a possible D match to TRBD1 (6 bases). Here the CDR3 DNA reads TGTGCCAGCAGCGTAGGATGGGGGCCGGCCGGGGCCAACGTCCTGACTTTC. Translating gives CASSVGWGPAGANVLTF.